The rows below give T cell receptor beta chains drawn from one sample of a study of cytomegalovirus exposure and HLA in healthy donors. Sequencing used immunoSEQ multiplex PCR; TCRdb keeps in-frame clones, though not all of them. The sample lists 150,000 to 200,000 clones, 82% occurring once. The source material was PBMCs. These receptors came from a girl aged 10-17 years in good health and CMV-seropositive. The conserved cysteine and the conserved F or W are not part of the CDR3 here. The order of the fields is V gene, CDR3 protein.

>TRBV28
ASSTGHLVRTQY
>TRBV27
ASSRGDRDGYT
>TRBV28
ASSLSAEDTEAF
>TRBV29-1
SVEDIQGYTEAF
>TRBV14
ASSRGGLVHEQY
>TRBV2
ASSEAAWTGQPQH
>TRBV27
ASSFGVSGELF
>TRBV11-2
ASSSPGGSGAYNEQF
>TRBV2
ASRVPGQGSGTEAF
>TRBV5-4
ASSLNRVGDTQY
>TRBV4-3
ASSPRLADSYNEQF
>TRBV6-5
ASSYSTDDSYNEQF
>TRBV25-1
ASSPRQGISGNTIY
>TRBV9
ASSVSGTGESGANVLT
>TRBV4-1
ASSPSPRQGIYGYT
>TRBV5-6
ASSPSGGSHSYNEQF
>TRBV23-1
ASSLTLVLEAYEQY
>TRBV29-1
SVVGDRGLRGTQY
>TRBV11-3
ASSLRRFALKTEF
>TRBV18
ASSPFGQGLTTNEKLF
>TRBV9
ASSPQAGGPYEDGELF
>TRBV19
ASSPRTGDSGNTIY
>TRBV19
ASSIARTSGGHEQY
>TRBV11-3
ASSLGRSYEQY
>TRBV27
ASRTRTGRNSYEQY
>TRBV21-1
ASSAWDRGTGNTIY
>TRBV10-3
AISDGGGAYNEQF
>TRBV19
ASSPREANTEAF
>TRBV14
ASRRWDSLNEQY
>TRBV6-5
ASSPGQGYNQPQH
>TRBV15
ATSREGSLLWTGAYEQY
>TRBV5-1
ASSLEREWGEQY
>TRBV28
ASSPGLAVSAKNIQY
>TRBV27
ASSFGQGGQPQH
>TRBV28
ASSPPSRGFHQPQH
>TRBV30
AWDRDNTEAF
>TRBV6-5
ASSRGTGGTETQY
>TRBV5-6
ASSSWTSGSANNEQF
>TRBV2
ASRPLGGYEQY
>TRBV27
ASSTLAGLSYEQY
>TRBV30
AWRGGPSYEQY
>TRBV7-8
ASSLTSGASTDTQY
>TRBV7-8
ASSQERTGNNQPQH
>TRBV7-9
ASSFGGVNTEAF
>TRBV7-9
ASSSETGQGYT
>TRBV5-6
ASSTGTGDEQY
>TRBV10-3
AISDSWGALNYGYT
>TRBV30
AWRSLHEQY
>TRBV27
ASSGWTSGGADTQY
>TRBV9
ASSVGRGAGVFNEQF
>TRBV11-2
ASSFLGQGRNRTYNEQF
>TRBV10-2
ASSERGALGYT
>TRBV28
ASGSEGQGI
>TRBV27
ASIPQGVGGYEQY
>TRBV15
ATSSGRTNTEAF
>TRBV7-5
ARNFETGGRLLPNTEAF
>TRBV6-1
ASTSQEGGETQY